This TCR beta chain stems from a study of PD-1 blockade in classical Hodgkin lymphoma. Study conclusions and caveats: What caused the repertoire differences, perhaps disease activity or prior therapy, remains undefined.

The V end lost 2 bases, the J end lost 2 bases, and 12 bases lay between the germline ends. Germline V CDR1 and CDR2: KGHSH, LQKENI. This CDR3 is built from 15 residues. Clones were read by immunoSEQ multiplex PCR, and TCRdb kept only the in-frame ones, dropping some. The table has 19,000 or so clones, about 86% seen once. Time point: newly diagnosed, previously untreated cHL patient sample. Researchers pulled CD8+ T cells out of thawed PBMCs using magnetic negative selection. A remark on this clone: Its antigen is currently unknown.

Sequenced sample: CD8+ T cells from blood. This TCR was recovered from a human donor with classical Hodgkin lymphoma. This sequence joins TRBV18 and TRBJ1-2; D is unclear. The CDR3, as DNA: TGTGCCAGCTCACCAGGGTATGAAGGGAACTATGGCTACACCTTC. Translation: CASSPGYEGNYGYTF.